Following are 20 T cell receptor beta chains from one sample sequenced in a study of shared clonotypes between healthy human individuals. Assay: immunoSEQ multiplex PCR; the TCRdb copy retains only in-frame clones and omits some. The table lists millions of clones, about 95% of them singletons. CD8 cells classed as naive were CD45RO-negative and positively selected for CCR7, excluding terminally differentiated effector memory CD45RA+ cells. Sequenced material: naive CD8+ T cells sorted from blood. These receptors came from a man aged 18 to 30 in good health.

V usage is TRBV15 and J usage is TRBJ2-7; a possible D gene is TRBD2 (5 bases). Trimming removed 0 bases at V and 2 bases at J, with 14 bases between. CDR1 LNHNV and CDR2 YYDKDF come from the germline V gene (reference sequence). This CDR3 is 16 amino acids long. The CDR3 reads CATSRDRGLGAYEQYF. Written as DNA, the CDR3 is TGTGCCACCAGCAGAGACCGAGGGCTTGGGGCCTACGAGCAGTACTTC.

The rearrangement uses TRBV5-6 and TRBJ1-1, with no clear D. V dropped 5 bases and J dropped 4 bases, with 9 bases sitting between them. CDR1 and CDR2 from the germline V gene are SGHDT and YYEEEE. CDR3 length: 12 amino acids. This chain's CDR3 is CASRAESTEAFF. In DNA, the CDR3 is TGTGCCAGCAGGGCCGAGAGCACTGAAGCTTTCTTT.

The chain is built from TRBV29-1 and TRBJ1-1; 9 nucleotides match TRBD1. The CDR3 has 12 residues. The junction had 6 bases not matched to a gene; V was cut back by 6 bases and J by 7 bases. The germline CDR1 and CDR2 sequences are SQVTM and ANQGSEA. CDR3 nucleotide sequence: TGCAGCGTCCCACAGGGGGCGGGTGAAGCTTTCTTT. Its protein is CSVPQGAGEAFF.

This chain links TRBV27 with TRBJ2-1; D ambiguous. The CDR3 length is 14 residues. CDR1 and CDR2 (germline): MNHEY, SMNVEV (reference sequence). V lost 4 bases, J lost 1 base, and 8 bases lay in between. CDR3 residues: CASSYLGSYNEQFF. Written as DNA, the CDR3 is TGTGCCAGCAGTTACCTCGGGTCCTACAATGAGCAGTTCTTC.

The V and J genes are TRBV13 and TRBJ1-2; no definite D call. Trimming took off 5 bases at V and 2 bases at J, with 18 bases between the two ends. CDR1 and CDR2 from the germline V gene are PRHDT and FYEKMQ (reference sequence). CDR3 length equals 16 residues. The CDR3 DNA reads as TGTGCCAGCAGCCGGCTTATGGTTGGAGGGAACTATGGCTACACCTTC. The encoded protein is CASSRLMVGGNYGYTF.

The chain uses TRBV6-5 and TRBJ1-5; D gene uncertain. Trimming removed 7 bases from V and 1 base from J, with 11 bases in between. CDR3 length: 14 residues. Per the germline V gene, CDR1 is MNHEY and CDR2 is SVGAGI. The CDR3 loop is CASNTAPSNQPQHF. The CDR3 coding sequence is TGTGCCAGCAATACGGCCCCCAGCAATCAGCCCCAGCATTTT.

The chain uses TRBV5-5 and TRBJ2-7, with TRBD2 identical over 9 bases. Germline V gives CDR1 SGHKS, CDR2 YYEKEE (reference sequence). V lost 4 bases, J lost 2 bases, and 4 bases stayed unmatched. The CDR3 runs to 14 residues. The CDR3 region is CASSVTSGTYEQYF. In DNA, the CDR3 is TGTGCCAGCAGCGTGACTAGCGGTACCTACGAGCAGTACTTC.

Worth noting for this clone: This specimen includes other DNA sequences encoding the same CDR3. CDR3 coding DNA: TGTGCCAGCAGTTTACGCAGGTCCTACGAGCAGTACTTC. This sequence encodes CASSLRRSYEQYF. V is TRBV27 and J is TRBJ2-7, with D hard to call. V lost 2 bases, J lost 1 base, and 6 bases lay in between. The CDR3 sequence is 13 residues long. Germline assignment: CDR1 MNHEY and CDR2 SMNVEV (reference sequence).

This chain links TRBV7-9 with TRBJ2-1, with 7 positions matching TRBD2. Germline V gene sequence: CDR1 SEHNR, CDR2 FQNEAQ (reference sequence). V dropped 5 bases and J dropped 9; count of bases not matched to a gene: 7. This CDR3 region has 13 residues. The DNA of the CDR3 is TGTGCCAGCAGCCAGAACGGGAGGCGTGAGCAGTTCTTC. Protein sequence: CASSQNGRREQFF.

This clone was observed a handful of times. The genes are TRBV2 and TRBJ2-5; no clear D. V was cut by 1 base and J by 2 bases, with 8 bases left in between. The length of the CDR3 is 14 residues. Germline-derived CDR1 and CDR2 are SNHLY and FYNNEI. CDR3: CASSEENSQETQYF. DNA for the CDR3: TGTGCCAGCAGTGAAGAAAACAGTCAAGAGACCCAGTACTTC.

This chain joins TRBV27 and TRBJ2-7, with 8 bases fitting TRBD1. Trimming cost V 0 bases and J 3 bases; bases outside gene matches: 7. Germline loops: CDR1 MNHEY, CDR2 SMNVEV (reference sequence). CDR3 length: 16 amino acids. DNA of the CDR3: TGTGCCAGCAGTTTATCGACAGGGGAGTTCGGCTACGAGCAGTACTTC. Protein sequence: CASSLSTGEFGYEQYF.

About this clone: Other nucleotide sequences in the sample specify the same CDR3. The V and J genes are TRBV29-1 and TRBJ2-7; D is undetermined. V was shortened by 3 bases and J by 3 bases, with 6 bases between the two germline ends. CDR1 and CDR2 (germline): SQVTM, ANQGSEA. The CDR3 sequence is 11 residues long. CDR3 DNA: TGCAGCGTTGATTGGGGCTACGAGCAGTACTTC. It yields the protein CSVDWGYEQYF.

The chain couples TRBV28 to TRBJ2-5; D is uncertain. CDR3 length: 14 amino acids. Germline V gene sequence: CDR1 MDHEN, CDR2 SYDVKM. Trimming removed 5 bases at V and 2 bases at J, with 12 bases between. This CDR3 is CASSHRTIQETQYF. As DNA, the CDR3 is TGTGCCAGCAGTCACCGGACGATTCAAGAGACCCAGTACTTC.

This sequence joins TRBV28 and TRBJ2-1, with TRBD1 matching over 8 bases. Trimming at V came to 3 bases and at J to 8 bases, leaving 3 bases not matched to a gene. Germline loops: CDR1 MDHEN, CDR2 SYDVKM. The CDR3 covers 13 residues. The CDR3 nucleotides read TGTGCCAGCAGTTTCCGACAGGGGTATGAGCAGTTCTTC. This translates into CASSFRQGYEQFF.

Details on this clone: Other nucleotide sequences from this sample produce the same CDR3. This chain joins TRBV9 and TRBJ2-3; D not resolved. V lost 0 bases to trimming and J lost 0 bases, with 2 bases between them. This CDR3 has 13 residues. Germline values: CDR1 SGDLS, CDR2 YYNGEE. The CDR3 nucleotides read TGTGCCAGCAGCGTAGTTAGCACAGATACGCAGTATTTT. This codes for CASSVVSTDTQYF.

As concerns this clone: The identical CDR3 is also encoded by other nucleotide sequences in the sample. The rearrangement uses TRBV28 and TRBJ2-7, with D perhaps matching TRBD2 (5 bases). This CDR3 has 14 residues. The V end was cut by 5 bases, the J end by 2 bases, with 13 bases between. Germline CDR1 and CDR2: MDHEN and SYDVKM. The CDR3 coding sequence is TGTGCCAGCAGTCTCTTCGGAGGTACCTACGAGCAGTACTTC. Amino acid sequence: CASSLFGGTYEQYF.

The gene calls are TRBV19 and TRBJ1-1; D is unclear. V gave up 3 bases and J gave up 3 bases, with 11 bases separating them. This CDR3 has 14 amino acids. Germline CDR1 and CDR2: LNHDA and SQIVND (reference sequence). CDR3 DNA: TGTGCCAGTAGTATCAAGGGAGAGTACACTGAAGCTTTCTTT. This codes for CASSIKGEYTEAFF. Full variable domain (remainder filled in from reference TRBV19 and TRBJ1-1): DGGITQSPKYLFRKEGQNVTLSCEQNLNHDAMYWYRQDPGQGLRLIYYSQIVNDFQKGDIAEGYSVSREKKESFPLTVTSAQKNPTAFYLCASSIKGEYTEAFFGQGTRLTVV.

The chain couples TRBV2 to TRBJ1-2; 7 bases are shared with TRBD1. This CDR3 region has 16 residues. The ends lost 6 bases at V and 2 bases at J; junction bases unmatched: 12. Per the germline V gene, CDR1 is SNHLY and CDR2 is FYNNEI. In DNA form, the CDR3 reads TGTGCCAGCAGACGAGACCCAGGGGGTTTAAACTATGGCTACACCTTC. Translated: CASRRDPGGLNYGYTF.

V gene TRBV4-3 combines with J gene TRBJ2-7, with 9 bases fitting TRBD1. V lost 0 bases and J lost 4; bases outside the gene matches: 4. The CDR3 is made up of 15 amino acids. Germline V gives CDR1 LGHNA, CDR2 YSLEER. Written as DNA, the CDR3 is TGCGCCAGCAGCCAAGAGGGACAGGGAGGATACGAGCAGTACTTC. This gives the protein CASSQEGQGGYEQYF.

This sequence joins TRBV15 and TRBJ2-5; no clear D. V dropped 5 bases and J dropped 2 bases, with 3 bases sitting between them. This CDR3 has 11 residues. From germline, CDR1 is LNHNV and CDR2 YYDKDF (reference sequence). The CDR3 reads CATSEQETQYF. DNA of the CDR3: TGTGCCACCAGCGAACAAGAGACCCAGTACTTC.